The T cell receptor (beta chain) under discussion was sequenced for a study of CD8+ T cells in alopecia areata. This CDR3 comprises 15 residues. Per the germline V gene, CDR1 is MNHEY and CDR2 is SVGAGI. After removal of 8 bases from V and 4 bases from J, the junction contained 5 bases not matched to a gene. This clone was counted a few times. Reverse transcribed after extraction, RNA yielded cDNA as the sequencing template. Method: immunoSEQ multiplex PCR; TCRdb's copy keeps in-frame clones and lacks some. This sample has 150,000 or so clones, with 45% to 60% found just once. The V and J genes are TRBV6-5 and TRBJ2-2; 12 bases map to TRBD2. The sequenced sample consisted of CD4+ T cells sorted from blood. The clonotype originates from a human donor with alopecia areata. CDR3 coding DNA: TGTGCCAGCCAGACTAGCGGGAGTGTCACCGGGGAGCTGTTTTTT. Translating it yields CASQTSGSVTGELFF.